These T cell receptor beta chains were read from a single sample in a study of blood T cell repertoires in COVID-19. TCRdb keeps only in-frame clones here, not all; method: immunoSEQ multiplex PCR. The profile covers around 220,000 clones, with approximately 85% appearing a single time and roughly 8.2% taken by the ten largest. The source material was peripheral blood. Receptor source: a woman aged 80 or older with COVID-19, enrolled during active disease. The CDR3 runs from the conserved cysteine through the conserved F or W. The order of the fields is CDR3 DNA, CDR3 protein, V gene, D gene, clone size, J gene. D genes are given only for firm matches. Clone size is not always given. Where it is, it says once, few, many or a class for expanded clones.

TGTGCCAGCACGCGGGCGGGGGCTAATGAAAAACTGTTTTTT CASTRAGANEKLFF TRBV27 - - TRBJ1-4
TGCGCCAGCAGCGTGAGCGGGGGGATCACAGATACGCAGTATTTT CASSVSGGITDTQYF TRBV5-1 TRBD2 - TRBJ2-3
TGTGCCAGCTTCCCCCGACAGGGTTTAGCTGAAGCTTTCTTT CASFPRQGLAEAFF TRBV18 TRBD1 - TRBJ1-1
TGTGCCAGTAGTATAGAGACAACGACAGGCCCAGCTTTCTTT CASSIETTTGPAFF TRBV19 - - TRBJ1-1
TGTGCCAGCAGTTACTCGATTGGGACAAGATTAAGCTACGAGCAGTACTTC CASSYSIGTRLSYEQYF TRBV6-2/TRBV6-3 - few TRBJ2-7
TGCGCCAGCAGCTTGGGCGCCTATGGCGGGTCTTCCTACGAGCAGTACTTC CASSLGAYGGSSYEQYF TRBV5-1 - - TRBJ2-7
TGTGCCAGCAGCTTTCGGACAGGGAATGAGCAGTTCTTC CASSFRTGNEQFF TRBV5-4 TRBD1 - TRBJ2-1
TGTGCCAGCAGCTTGACTAGCGGGAGCTTAAATGAGCAGTTCTTC CASSLTSGSLNEQFF TRBV5-4 TRBD2 - TRBJ2-1
TGTGCCAGCAGCAAGACAGTGAGCTCCTACAATGAGCAGTTCTTC CASSKTVSSYNEQFF TRBV7-3 - once TRBJ2-1
TGTGCCAGCAGCTTTGGGACAGGGGGCGAGACCCAGTACTTC CASSFGTGGETQYF TRBV7-9 TRBD1 - TRBJ2-5
TGTGCCATCAGGGTCAGTCCGAACACTGAAGCTTTCTTT CAIRVSPNTEAFF TRBV10-3 - - TRBJ1-1
TGTGCCAGCAGCCACGACAGATACTCGGGAGCTTTCTTT CASSHDRYSGAFF TRBV3-1/TRBV3-2 - once TRBJ1-1
TGTGCCAGCAACCTAGCGGGGGGGCCGGCAGATACGCAGTATTTT CASNLAGGPADTQYF TRBV6-5 TRBD2 - TRBJ2-3
TGCGCCAGCAGCTCTATGACTAGCGGGAGACATGTTGGCGAGCAGTACTTC CASSSMTSGRHVGEQYF TRBV5-1 TRBD2 - TRBJ2-7
TGTGCTAGGACAGAGCCAGCTAACTATGGCTACACCTTC CARTEPANYGYTF TRBV30 - - TRBJ1-2
TGTGCCAGCAGCCAAGGAAGGAGATCACCCCTCCACTTT CASSQGRRSPLHF TRBV3-1/TRBV3-2 - - TRBJ1-6
TGTGCCAGCAGCCGGGGCCCCGGCCAAGGCAACACCATATATTTT CASSRGPGQGNTIYF TRBV3-1/TRBV3-2 - - TRBJ1-3
TGTGCCAGCAGCGCTCGGGACAGCTTATACGAGCAGTACTTC CASSARDSLYEQYF TRBV7-8 TRBD1 few TRBJ2-7
TGTGCCAGCTCACCCAACAGGGACCGAGCTTTCTTT CASSPNRDRAFF TRBV18 - - TRBJ1-1
TGTGCCAGCAGACCGGGGGGCCATCAGCCCCAGCATTTT CASRPGGHQPQHF TRBV28 - - TRBJ1-5
TGTGCCAGTAGTATGGGACAGGGAAACGATTATCATGGCTACACCTTC CASSMGQGNDYHGYTF TRBV19 TRBD1 - TRBJ1-2
TGTGCCAGTAGTGCCAGGACAGCCGATCTCAGGAATCAGCCCCAGCATTTT CASSARTADLRNQPQHF TRBV19 - - TRBJ1-5
TGCAGTGCTAGTCTCCCCAGGGTGGGTGCCTACGAGCAGTACTTC CSASLPRVGAYEQYF TRBV20-1 - - TRBJ2-7
TGCGCCAGCAGCTCTACAGTGGGTAACACCGGGGAGCTGTTTTTT CASSSTVGNTGELFF TRBV5-1 - - TRBJ2-2
TGTGCCAGCAGTTACGGGACAGCTTGGAGCAATCAGCCCCAGCATTTT CASSYGTAWSNQPQHF TRBV6-2/TRBV6-3 TRBD1 - TRBJ1-5
TGTGCCAGCAGTAGGTGGGGGGGCGCGAGCAATCAGCCCCAGCATTTT CASSRWGGASNQPQHF TRBV28 - - TRBJ1-5
TGTGCCAGCAGCTTAGCCACCGGACAGGGGGGAAATGAGCAGTTCTTC CASSLATGQGGNEQFF TRBV7-8 TRBD1 - TRBJ2-1
TGTGCCAGCGCCCTACAGGGACGCTCCTACTACGAGCAGTACTTC CASALQGRSYYEQYF TRBV6-5 - - TRBJ2-7
TGCAGCTTGCGGGGGCCCACAGGGTACGGTATCCCTGAAGCTTTCTTT CSLRGPTGYGIPEAFF TRBV29-1 - - TRBJ1-1
TGTGCCAGCAGCTTAGGCCGGGGCTCCTACGAGCAGTACTTC CASSLGRGSYEQYF TRBV7-2 - - TRBJ2-7
TGTGCCAGCAGTGTTGGGGGGACTAGCGGGGCGGATACGCAGTATTTT CASSVGGTSGADTQYF TRBV2 TRBD2 - TRBJ2-3
TGTGCCAGCAGCCCGGGATGGGGGCATTCGAAGGATGAAAAACTGTTTTTT CASSPGWGHSKDEKLFF TRBV27 - once TRBJ1-4
TGTGCCAGCAGTGAAGGGGCCTTAGGACTCACGACTTTCTTT CASSEGALGLTTFF TRBV6-1 - - TRBJ1-1
TGTGCCAGCTGCCTAAGAACAGGGAACACTGAAGCTTTCTTT CASCLRTGNTEAFF TRBV27 - - TRBJ1-1
TGTGCCGCGACGGGGGGTTGCAATCAGCCCCAGCATTTT CAATGGCNQPQHF TRBV6-4 - - TRBJ1-5
TGTGCCAGCAGCGGCGGGCGAAACACCATATATTTT CASSGGRNTIYF TRBV4-2 - - TRBJ1-3
TGTGCCAGCAGCTTTGGAGGGGTTCTCTCTGGAAACACCATATATTTT CASSFGGVLSGNTIYF TRBV5-6 - - TRBJ1-3
TGTGCCAGCAGCTCCCCAGAGGGACAGAGCACAGATACGCAGTATTTT CASSSPEGQSTDTQYF TRBV7-9 TRBD1 - TRBJ2-3
TGCGCCAGCGTTGGGACAGGGTACGCGCATGGCTACACCTTC CASVGTGYAHGYTF TRBV10-1 TRBD1 - TRBJ1-2
TGTGCCAGCAGTTATGAGGGCGCTTTCGACGAGCAGTACTTC CASSYEGAFDEQYF TRBV6-6 - - TRBJ2-7
TGTGCCAGCAGTTACGAGGGGGATGAGCAGTTCTTC CASSYEGDEQFF TRBV6-5 - few TRBJ2-1
TGTGCCAGCAGAGCGGGCATTTTGAACACTGAAGCTTTCTTT CASRAGILNTEAFF TRBV9 - few TRBJ1-1
TGTGCCAGCAGCCAAGGCCCCCTAAACGAGCAGTACTTC CASSQGPLNEQYF TRBV4-2 - - TRBJ2-7
TGCGCCAGCAGCCACGTAGACAGAAGCATGAACACTGAAGCTTTCTTT CASSHVDRSMNTEAFF TRBV4-1 - - TRBJ1-1